One sample yielded the 9 T cell receptor beta chains listed below, sequenced in a study of T cells in Graves' hyperthyroidism and ophthalmopathy. Amplification of TCR beta CDR3 regions used RNA as the template. The primer set for the first-round RT-PCR of the TCR CDR3 was HTBI. TCRdb recomputed calls from the multiplex PCR reads with MiXCR, one row per CDR3 protein. The sample has hundreds of thousands of distinct CDR3 sequences; approximately 15% are singletons. The specimen sequenced was blood. The source is a woman aged 40 to 55 with Graves' ophthalmopathy.

This clonotype has ten or more counts. The V gene is TRBV3-1, the J gene TRBJ1-1; TRBD1 might be the D (5 bases). The length of the CDR3 is 14 residues. Looked up from germline, CDR1 is LGHDT and CDR2 is YNNKEL (reference sequence). With 6 bases removed from V and 1 base from J, the gap between germline ends came to 12 bases. CDR3 sequence: CASRKTDRNTEAFF. Here the CDR3 DNA reads TGTGCCAGCAGAAAGACCGACAGGAACACTGAAGCTTTCTTT.

V and J are TRBV7-9 and TRBJ1-1; D gene uncertain. Trimming pared 4 bases from V and 9 bases from J, leaving 21 bases between. CDR1 and CDR2 from the germline V gene are SEHNR and FQNEAQ (reference sequence). CDR3 size: 15 residues. CDR3 protein: CASSSSPPSGYQAFF. CDR3 sequence (DNA): TGTGCCAGCAGCTCCTCACCTCCCAGCGGCTACCAAGCTTTCTTT.

The chain uses TRBV10-3 and TRBJ1-6; D gene ambiguous. This CDR3 comprises 16 residues. V lost 4 bases and J lost 0, with 10 bases in between. The germline CDR1 and CDR2 sequences are ENHRY and SYGVKD. The CDR3 DNA reads as TGTGCCATCAGTGCAATGGGGAGCTCCTATAATTCACCCCTCCACTTT. It is translated as CAISAMGSSYNSPLHF.

Regarding this clonotype: A much larger clone differs from this one at a single base, so this may be a read error. This rearrangement joins TRBV12-3 or TRBV12-4 to TRBJ1-1; no definite D call. This CDR3 is 13 amino acids long. In DNA, the CDR3 is TGTGCCAACAGTTCCCGGGAGGAGACTGAAGCTTTCTTT. It specifies CANSSREETEAFF.

In this sample, this clonotype turned up a few times. CDR3 sequence (DNA): TGTGCCAGCAGCCGGGAAGCTGAAGCTTTCTTT. It is translated as CASSREAEAFF. The genes are TRBV7-9 and TRBJ1-1; D unclear. CDR1 is SEHNR and CDR2 is FQNEAQ in the germline V gene (reference sequence). The V end lost 5 bases, the J end lost 6 bases, and 7 bases lay between the germline ends. This CDR3 is 11 amino acids long.

This clonotype was counted ten times or more. V gene TRBV27 combines with J gene TRBJ2-5; no clear D. Germline loops: CDR1 MNHEY, CDR2 SMNVEV (reference sequence). V dropped 4 bases and J dropped 4 bases, with 13 bases sitting between them. The CDR3 consists of 14 residues. The CDR3 region is CASSWASSLETQYF. CDR3 DNA sequence: TGTGCCAGCAGTTGGGCCTCAAGCCTAGAGACCCAGTACTTC.

This chain connects TRBV12-5 to TRBJ2-5; perhaps TRBD1 as D (6 bases). Germline V CDR1 and CDR2: LGHNT, FRNRAP. The CDR3 consists of 14 residues. Trimming removed 1 base from V and 7 bases from J, with 13 bases in between. The CDR3 DNA reads TGTGCTAGTGGTTTGGGGACAGCGCCCCGGACCCAGTACTTC. Translating gives CASGLGTAPRTQYF.

This clonotype was detected ten times or more. DNA of the CDR3: TGTGCCAGTAGTCCATCCGGGACAGGGGAAAGGCAGTACTTC. Protein product: CASSPSGTGERQYF. The chain recombines TRBV19 with TRBJ2-7; 10 bases map to TRBD1. Germline assignment: CDR1 LNHDA and CDR2 SQIVND (reference sequence). The CDR3 totals 14 residues. J was trimmed by 9 bases and V by 5 bases; bases with no gene match: 10.

This clonotype has ten or more counts. Germline and junction disagree at one end, which may indicate a read error. CDR3 DNA sequence: TGCCTGACAGGGAAATCTACTGGAAACACCATATATTTT. This translates into CLTGKSTGNTIYF. The chain couples TRBV28 to TRBJ1-3, with 7 bases aligning to TRBD1. CDR3 length: 13 residues. Germline CDR1 MDHEN, CDR2 SYDVKM. Using reference TRBV28 and TRBJ1-3 for the parts outside the CDR3, the full variable domain is DVKVTQSSRYLVKRTGEKVFLECVQDMDHENMFWYRQDPGLGLRLIYFSYDVKMKEKGDIPEGYSVSREKKERFSLILESASTNQTSMYLCLTGKSTGNTIYFGEGSWLTVV.